These 32 T cell receptor beta chains were all obtained from the same sample, sequenced in a study of OX40 agonist ivuxolimab in advanced cancers. Profiled with immunoSEQ multiplex PCR; TCRdb holds only in-frame clones, not every one. The table includes tens of thousands of clones, approximately 80% detected once. The source material was CD4+ or CD8+ T cells sorted from blood, sampled in a trial of the OX40 agonist ivuxolimab. All receptors derive from an adult with an advanced solid tumor such as melanoma, head and neck, liver or kidney cancer.

The chain has TRBV5-1 and TRBJ2-1, with D possibly TRBD2 on 5 matching bases. Germline values: CDR1 SGHRS, CDR2 YFSETQ. Trimming stripped 9 bases from V and 6 bases from J, with 16 bases between. The CDR3 runs to 13 residues. DNA for the CDR3: TGCGCCACCCGAGGTGGACGGGGCAATGAGCAGTTCTTC. This encodes CATRGGRGNEQFF.

The rearrangement links TRBV18 to TRBJ1-2; D may be TRBD1 (6 bases). The V end lost 4 bases, the J end lost 5 bases, and 11 bases lay between the germline ends. Germline values: CDR1 KGHSH, CDR2 LQKENI. The CDR3 is made up of 13 amino acids. In nucleotides, the CDR3 is TGTGCCAGCTCACGGGGGACAAATTATGGCTACACCTTC. Translation gives CASSRGTNYGYTF.

A few counts support this clone. V is TRBV28 and J is TRBJ1-5; perhaps TRBD1 as D (5 bases). Germline CDR1 is MDHEN and CDR2 is SYDVKM. The germline V and J ends were trimmed by 7 bases and 6 bases, with 19 bases remaining between them. The CDR3 has 15 residues. CDR3 DNA: TGTGCCAGCAATTCTGGTCAGGGAAGGTCTCAGCCCCAGCATTTT. Its protein product is CASNSGQGRSQPQHF.

This CDR3 is CASRSGGCTDTQYF. The CDR3 bases are TGTGCCAGTAGAAGCGGGGGTTGCACAGATACGCAGTATTTT. This chain joins TRBV19 and TRBJ2-3; 8 bases are a match to TRBD2. V was pared by 6 bases and J by 1 base, with 3 bases of the junction left unmatched. The CDR3 runs 14 residues. Germline values: CDR1 LNHDA, CDR2 SQIVND (reference sequence).

The chain recombines TRBV2 with TRBJ2-3, with D possibly being TRBD1 (6 bases). Trimming took 6 bases from V and 13 from J, leaving 14 bases between them. The CDR3 spans 11 residues. Germline V gives CDR1 SNHLY, CDR2 FYNNEI. CDR3: CASRNPGQKYF. The CDR3 DNA reads as TGTGCCAGCAGAAACCCGGGACAAAAGTATTTT. The full variable domain, completed using reference TRBV2 and TRBJ2-3, is EPEVTQTPSHQVTQMGQEVILRCVPISNHLYFYWYRQILGQKVEFLVSFYNNEISEKSEIFDDQFSVERPDGSNFTLKIRSTKLEDSAMYFCASRNPGQKYFGPGTRLTVL.

CDR3 in amino acids: CASSLRSGITEAFF. As DNA, the CDR3 is TGTGCCAGCAGCTTACGTTCAGGGATAACTGAAGCTTTCTTT. This rearrangement joins TRBV11-1 to TRBJ1-1; weak D call: TRBD1 (5 bases). Trimming stripped 2 bases from V and 5 bases from J, with 12 bases between. Germline V lookup: CDR1 SGHAT, CDR2 FQDESV (reference sequence). The CDR3 is 14 amino acids.

The V gene is TRBV28, the J gene TRBJ1-2; TRBD1 aligns across 7 bases. The CDR3 length is 15 residues. After removal of 5 bases from V and 4 bases from J, the junction contained 10 bases not matched to a gene. CDR1 and CDR2 (germline): MDHEN, SYDVKM. The DNA of the CDR3 is TGTGCCAGCAGTCAGGGGGGGAGCGGGGCCTATGGCTACACCTTC. Protein: CASSQGGSGAYGYTF.

The CDR3 region is CASRRSGWQETQYF. DNA of the CDR3: TGTGCCAGCCGTAGAAGTGGGTGGCAAGAGACCCAGTACTTC. The chain employs TRBV27 and TRBJ2-5; D remains unclear. The CDR3 covers 14 residues. The germline gives CDR1 MNHEY, CDR2 SMNVEV (reference sequence). Trimming removed 8 bases at V and 2 bases at J, with 15 bases between.

V and J are TRBV19 and TRBJ2-1; 12 bases are shared with TRBD2. V shed 7 bases and J 9 bases; nucleotides not matched to a gene: 22. This CDR3 has 19 amino acids. Germline loops: CDR1 LNHDA, CDR2 SQIVND (reference sequence). The CDR3 coding sequence is TGTGCCAGTACCCCACCTTACAGGTCCCGACTAGCGGGAGCGCGTGAGCAGTTCTTC. Its translation: CASTPPYRSRLAGAREQFF.

The chain joins TRBV2 to TRBJ1-6, with no clear D. The V end lost 6 bases, the J end lost 8 bases, and 11 bases lay between the germline ends. Germline V CDR1 and CDR2: SNHLY, FYNNEI. The CDR3 length is 13 residues. As DNA, the CDR3 is TGTGCCAGCAGGCGGACTCGTGATTCACCCCTCCACTTT. Amino acid sequence: CASRRTRDSPLHF.

This chain joins TRBV6-5 and TRBJ2-1, with 7 bases aligning to TRBD2. Germline values: CDR1 MNHEY, CDR2 SVGAGI. V trimming: 8 bases; J trimming: 7 bases; junction bases outside the gene matches: 8. The CDR3 runs 13 residues. CDR3 protein: CASQGGPRNEQFF. CDR3 nucleotide sequence: TGTGCCAGCCAGGGAGGGCCGAGGAATGAGCAGTTCTTC.

V and J are TRBV7-2 and TRBJ2-7; 8 bases map to TRBD1. Germline assignment: CDR1 SGHTA and CDR2 FQGNSA. This CDR3 contains 15 residues. Trimming removed 3 bases from V and 0 bases from J; junction bases left unmatched: 4. The CDR3 bases are TGTGCCAGCAGCTTGGACAGGGTCCTCTCCTACGAGCAGTACTTC. It is translated as CASSLDRVLSYEQYF. The complete variable domain, with remaining parts taken from reference TRBV7-2 and TRBJ2-7, reads GAGVSQSPSNKVTEKGKDVELRCDPISGHTALYWYRQSLGQGLEFLIYFQGNSAPDKSGLPSDRFSAERTGGSVSTLTIQRTQQEDSAVYLCASSLDRVLSYEQYFGPGTRLTVT.

This clone was observed a few times. V is TRBV7-3 and J is TRBJ2-5, with D perhaps given as TRBD1 or TRBD2 (5 bases each). The CDR3 runs to 13 residues. V lost 2 bases, J lost 4 bases, and 8 bases lay in between. The germline CDR1 and CDR2 sequences are SGHTA and FQGTGA. The CDR3: CASSLEGSETQYF. The CDR3 DNA sequence: TGTGCCAGCAGCTTAGAGGGGTCAGAGACCCAGTACTTC.

The chain has TRBV30 and TRBJ1-3; D gene uncertain. Germline lookup yields CDR1 GTSNPN and CDR2 SVGIG (reference sequence). This CDR3 is built from 15 residues. V was cut by 0 bases and J by 0 bases, with 9 bases left in between. The CDR3 DNA is TGTGCCTGGAGTGTACCGCCGGACTCTGGAAACACCATATATTTT. Translation gives CAWSVPPDSGNTIYF. Filled out from reference TRBV30 and TRBJ1-3, the complete variable domain reads SQTIHQWPATLVQPVGSPLSLECTVEGTSNPNLYWYRQAAGRGLQLLFYSVGIGQISSEVPQNLSASRPQDRQFILSSKKLLLSDSGFYLCAWSVPPDSGNTIYFGEGSWLTVV.

The chain is built from TRBV9 and TRBJ2-4; 7 positions agree with TRBD2. The CDR3 extends over 13 amino acids. V lost 4 bases to trimming and J lost 5 bases; unmatched junction nucleotides: 3. Germline assignment: CDR1 SGDLS and CDR2 YYNGEE. Written as DNA, the CDR3 is TGTGCCAGCAGCACAGGACTAGAAAACATTCAGTACTTC. Translating it yields CASSTGLENIQYF.

The chain has TRBV7-8 and TRBJ1-5; D is uncertain. The CDR3 is 14 residues long. V lost 1 base, J lost 8 bases, and 12 bases lay in between. From germline, CDR1 is SGHVS and CDR2 FQNEAQ. CDR3 coding DNA: TGTGCCAGCAGCTTAGGGGCCCTCGACAAGCCCCAGCATTTT. Translation gives CASSLGALDKPQHF. The entire variable domain, with the rest obtained from reference TRBV7-8 and TRBJ1-5, is as follows: GAGVSQSPRYKVAKRGQDVALRCDPISGHVSLFWYQQALGQGPEFLTYFQNEAQLDKSGLPSDRFFAERPEGSVSTLKIQRTQQEDSAVYLCASSLGALDKPQHFGDGTRLSIL.

In this sample, this clone turned up once. This chain links TRBV4-1 with TRBJ1-1; 9 nucleotides line up with TRBD1. Germline V CDR1 and CDR2: MGHRA, YSYEKL. This CDR3 region has 16 residues. Losses at the gene ends were 4 bases for V and 5 bases for J; bases not matched to a gene: 11. CDR3 region: CASSLPTLTGGTEAFF. CDR3 sequence (DNA): TGCGCCAGCAGCCTACCCACATTGACAGGGGGTACTGAAGCTTTCTTT.

V gene TRBV9 combines with J gene TRBJ2-1, with a weak D call TRBD2 (6 bases). Germline-derived CDR1 and CDR2 are SGDLS and YYNGEE. The CDR3 consists of 15 residues. V shed 2 bases and J shed 0 bases, with 9 bases lying between them. For the CDR3, the DNA is TGTGCCAGCAGCGTTCTCGGGAGCTCCTACAATGAGCAGTTCTTC. Residues: CASSVLGSSYNEQFF.

The rearrangement joins TRBV2 to TRBJ1-1; 9 positions match TRBD1. V lost 1 base to trimming and J lost 3 bases; unmatched junction nucleotides: 6. From germline, CDR1 is SNHLY and CDR2 FYNNEI. CDR3 length: 16 residues. CDR3 in amino acids: CASSEDRTGADTEAFF. In DNA, the CDR3 is TGTGCCAGCAGTGAAGACAGGACAGGGGCGGACACTGAAGCTTTCTTT.

The chain carries TRBV28 and TRBJ2-6, with D tentatively TRBD1 (5 bases). Germline V CDR1 and CDR2: MDHEN, SYDVKM. The CDR3 runs 20 residues. V was cut by 3 bases and J by 4 bases, with 25 bases left in between. CDR3 nucleotide sequence: TGTGCCAGCAGTTTCCCTCAGGGCTTCACACCATCTTCCGGGGCCAACGTCCTGACTTTC. The encoded protein is CASSFPQGFTPSSGANVLTF.

This chain connects TRBV29-1 to TRBJ1-4; D might be TRBD1 (6 bases). CDR1 and CDR2 from the germline V gene are SQVTM and ANQGSEA. This CDR3 region has 12 residues. V was shortened by 7 bases and J by 7 bases, with 13 bases between the two germline ends. CDR3 bases: TGCAGCGCCGCGCTACAGGGTGAAAAACTGTTTTTT. Translating gives CSAALQGEKLFF.

The chain recombines TRBV30 with TRBJ2-7; TRBD1 matches 8 bases. CDR3 length: 15 residues. V lost 8 bases, J lost 2 bases, and 14 bases stayed unmatched. Germline CDR1 is GTSNPN and CDR2 is SVGIG (reference sequence). The chain's CDR3 is CARESRQGPTYEQYF. DNA of the CDR3: TGTGCCAGAGAGAGTAGACAGGGGCCCACCTACGAGCAGTACTTC. Full variable domain (missing parts from reference TRBV30 and TRBJ2-7): SQTIHQWPATLVQPVGSPLSLECTVEGTSNPNLYWYRQAAGRGLQLLFYSVGIGQISSEVPQNLSASRPQDRQFILSSKKLLLSDSGFYLCARESRQGPTYEQYFGPGTRLTVT.

The V gene is TRBV9, the J gene TRBJ2-1, with 10 positions matching TRBD2. CDR1 is SGDLS, CDR2 YYNGEE, per germline. The CDR3 covers 15 residues. V gave up 0 bases and J gave up 10 bases; unmatched junction bases: 7. The CDR3 coding sequence is TGTGCCAGCAGCGTAGGTCAGCGGGGGGGCCAGGAGCAGTTCTTC. As protein: CASSVGQRGGQEQFF.

There are a few counts of this clone. The chain recombines TRBV11-3 with TRBJ1-4; no clear D. CDR1 SGHNT and CDR2 YENEEA come from the germline V gene. The CDR3 covers 15 residues. V dropped 3 bases and J dropped 3 bases, with 11 bases sitting between them. CDR3 in DNA: TGTGCCAGCAGCTTTTGCGCGGTTCCTAATGAAAAACTGTTTTTT. Translated, it gives CASSFCAVPNEKLFF.

In its sample, this clone was seen a few times. The chain couples TRBV28 to TRBJ1-2; D gene uncertain. V was pared by 4 bases and J by 5 bases, with 11 bases between. Germline V CDR1 and CDR2: MDHEN, SYDVKM. There are 13 residues in the CDR3. The CDR3 bases are TGTGCCAGCAGTTCGGCTCCCGGATATGGCTACACCTTC. Its translation: CASSSAPGYGYTF.

The chain combines TRBV28 with TRBJ2-5; 12 positions match TRBD2. Looked up from germline, CDR1 is MDHEN and CDR2 is SYDVKM. V lost 4 bases and J lost 5; bases outside the gene matches: 8. This CDR3 has 16 amino acids. The CDR3 DNA follows: TGTGCCAGCAGTTCTAGACTAGCGGGGGCCAGGGAGACCCAGTACTTC. Translating it yields CASSSRLAGARETQYF.

The gene calls are TRBV28 and TRBJ2-2, with a tentative D call TRBD1 (6 bases). Germline V gives CDR1 MDHEN, CDR2 SYDVKM. V lost 6 bases and J lost 4, with 12 bases in between. The CDR3 is made up of 14 amino acids. CDR3 sequence (DNA): TGTGCCAGCAGCAAGCCAGGGGCCACCGGGGAGCTGTTTTTT. This encodes CASSKPGATGELFF.

The J gene is TRBJ1-1, the V gene TRBV6-5, with a tentative D call TRBD1 (6 bases). The CDR3 loop spans 13 amino acids. CDR1 and CDR2 (germline): MNHEY, SVGAGI. With 3 bases removed from V and 8 bases from J, the gap between germline ends came to 13 bases. The chain's CDR3 is CASSYFLGGEAFF. CDR3 nucleotides: TGTGCCAGCAGTTATTTCCTAGGGGGAGAAGCTTTCTTT.

The V and J genes are TRBV27 and TRBJ2-1; 13 bases line up with TRBD2. The V gene end was trimmed by 1 base and the J gene end by 3 bases; junction bases not matched to a gene: 3. Per the germline V gene, CDR1 is MNHEY and CDR2 is SMNVEV (reference sequence). The CDR3 has 17 residues. The CDR3 coding sequence is TGTGCCAGCAGTTTATTAGGACTAGCGGGGGACTACAATGAGCAGTTCTTC. Protein: CASSLLGLAGDYNEQFF.

The chain couples TRBV19 to TRBJ1-2; a weak D match, TRBD1 (5 bases). Trimming left V 3 bases short and J 7 bases short, with 12 bases between. Germline V CDR1 and CDR2: LNHDA, SQIVND (reference sequence). This CDR3 comprises 13 residues. The CDR3 here is CASSMGRGAGYTF. The CDR3 DNA reads as TGTGCCAGTAGTATGGGGAGAGGGGCTGGCTACACCTTC.

V gene TRBV4-2 combines with J gene TRBJ1-5; possibly TRBD1 for D (5 bases). The CDR3 loop spans 17 amino acids. The germline gives CDR1 LGHNA, CDR2 YNFKEQ. The germline V and J ends were trimmed by 0 bases and 0 bases, with 12 bases remaining between them. The CDR3 here is CASSQETGLNSNQPQHF. CDR3 bases: TGTGCCAGCAGCCAAGAAACAGGTTTAAATAGCAATCAGCCCCAGCATTTT.

This chain links TRBV7-9 with TRBJ2-1; 13 bases are shared with TRBD2. The germline gives CDR1 SEHNR, CDR2 FQNEAQ (reference sequence). J lost 4 bases, V lost 5 bases, and 2 bases had no gene match. The CDR3 contains 15 residues. The CDR3 DNA follows: TGTGCCAGCAGCGTGGGACTAGCGGGATACAATGAGCAGTTCTTC. Translated: CASSVGLAGYNEQFF.